This TCR beta chain was captured by sequencing in a study of T-cell reconstitution after alpha-beta-depleted transplantation in children. Study results and caveats: Hyperexpanded clones declined; after one year, newly produced T cells mostly supplied diversity. Expanded clones from the graft, numbering several hundred, reportedly supplied alpha-beta T cells about two months after transplant.

Germline CDR1 and CDR2: MNHNS and SASEGT. This CDR3 contains 17 residues. The V gene end was trimmed by 6 bases and the J gene end by 0 bases; junction bases not matched to a gene: 6. This clonotype appeared many times. The antigen remains unidentified. During its preparation, the TCRbeta library received unique molecular identifiers. In TCRdb, the PCR reads were re-called with MiXCR into one record per CDR3 protein. The table has over 100,000 distinct CDR3 sequences, approximately 10% seen once. This sample comprised PBMCs, obtained before TCRalphabeta/CD19-depleted stem cell transplant. The V and J genes are TRBV6-1 and TRBJ2-6; 9 positions agree with TRBD2. The receptor comes from a boy between 2 and 10 years old with acute lymphoblastic leukemia, due to receive a stem cell transplant. DNA of the CDR3: TGTGCCAGCAGCGTAAGACTAGCGGACTCTGGGGCCAACGTCCTGACTTTC. Amino acids: CASSVRLADSGANVLTF.